A single sample gave rise to the 27 T cell receptor beta chains below, sequenced in a study of T cell repertoires in cytomegalovirus infection. Their antigens are not known. MiXCR was run by TCRdb on the reads, yielding one entry per CDR3 protein. Of around 540,000 distinct CDR3 sequences listed, 25% to 35% are singletons. Sequenced here: cultured PBMCs, sampled from culture after CMV antigen stimulation. The receptor source for this set is a human donor in good health (CMV status not recorded). Some clones in this sample may be carry-over from other donors' samples.

The chain combines TRBV7-9 with TRBJ2-7; a possible D gene is TRBD2 (6 bases). Germline CDR1 is SEHNR and CDR2 is FQNEAQ (reference sequence). V lost 2 bases to trimming and J lost 5 bases, with 13 bases between them. The CDR3 is 14 residues long. CDR3 sequence reads: CASSLRDSGDEQYF. CDR3 coding DNA: TGTGCCAGCAGCTTACGGGACTCGGGAGACGAGCAGTACTTC. Full variable domain (remainder filled in from reference TRBV7-9 and TRBJ2-7): DTGVSQNPRHKITKRGQNVTFRCDPISEHNRLYWYRQTLGQGPEFLTYFQNEAQLEKSRLLSDRFSAERPKGSFSTLEIQRTEQGDSAMYLCASSLRDSGDEQYFGPGTRLTVT.

This clonotype was counted a few times. CDR3 nucleotides: TGTGCCAGCAGCTTAGGCGGCCCAGGAACGAAGGGGGAGCTGTTTTTT. It yields the protein CASSLGGPGTKGELFF. This sequence joins TRBV7-6 and TRBJ2-2, with no clear D. This CDR3 contains 16 residues. Trimming shortened V by 1 base and J by 8 bases, and 17 bases separated the two germline ends. CDR1 SGHVS and CDR2 FNYEAQ come from the germline V gene.

This clonotype has at least ten counts. This rearrangement joins TRBV7-8 to TRBJ2-7; perhaps TRBD2 as D (7 bases). Germline V gene lookup returns CDR1 SGHVS and CDR2 FQNEAQ. The CDR3 spans 14 residues. Trimming pared 2 bases from V and 5 bases from J, leaving 13 bases between. The CDR3 reads CASSLREGHNEQYF. CDR3 nucleotides: TGTGCCAGCAGCTTAAGGGAGGGACATAACGAGCAGTACTTC.

The V call is TRBV2, the J call TRBJ2-7; D is undetermined. Germline V gene lookup returns CDR1 SNHLY and CDR2 FYNNEI. V lost 7 bases and J lost 1, with 11 bases in between. CDR3 size: 13 residues. CDR3 protein: CASIREYSYEQYV. CDR3 coding DNA: TGTGCCAGCATCAGAGAGTATTCCTACGAGCAGTACGTC.

This clonotype came up a few times. V is TRBV2 and J is TRBJ1-5; D ambiguous. Germline loops: CDR1 SNHLY, CDR2 FYNNEI. This CDR3 spans 15 amino acids. Trimming pared 11 bases from V and 3 bases from J, leaving 20 bases between. The CDR3: CAAGKGSTPNQPQHF. The CDR3 DNA follows: TGTGCCGCGGGCAAGGGATCCACTCCCAATCAGCCCCAGCATTTT.

V gene TRBV10-3 combines with J gene TRBJ1-6; D uncertain. Trimming removed 3 bases from V and 0 bases from J, with 6 bases in between. The germline V gene has CDR1 ENHRY and CDR2 SYGVKD. The CDR3 runs 15 residues. As DNA, the CDR3 is TGTGCCATCAGTGAAGAGAGCTCCTATAATTCACCCCTCCACTTT. It is translated as CAISEESSYNSPLHF.

The chain has TRBV12-3 or TRBV12-4 and TRBJ1-4; D gene unclear. Trimming took 2 bases from V and 13 from J, leaving 14 bases between them. The CDR3 has 13 amino acids. In DNA, the CDR3 is TGTGCCAGCAGTTTAATACCGGGAGCACCACTGTTTTTT. The encoded protein is CASSLIPGAPLFF.

This clonotype was counted ten times or more. The chain employs TRBV7-2 and TRBJ2-5; 14 bases align to TRBD2. Unmatched junction bases numbered 4, after V lost 3 bases and J lost 4 bases. Germline values: CDR1 SGHTA, CDR2 FQGNSA. The CDR3 runs 16 residues. The CDR3 protein is CASSFPGLAGVETQYF. The CDR3 coding sequence is TGTGCCAGCAGCTTCCCGGGACTAGCGGGAGTAGAGACCCAGTACTTC.

This sequence joins TRBV20-1 and TRBJ1-4, with D maybe TRBD1 (5 bases). The ends were cut back, 1 base at V and 8 bases at J, with 14 bases in the middle. The CDR3 runs to 14 residues. The germline V gene encodes CDR1 DFQATT and CDR2 SNEGSKA (reference sequence). CDR3 residues: CSARGPGGGEKLFF. In nucleotides, the CDR3 is TGCAGTGCTAGAGGACCAGGTGGGGGAGAAAAACTGTTTTTT.

This clonotype was seen just once. The genes are TRBV10-3 and TRBJ1-4; D is possibly TRBD1 (6 bases). CDR1 and CDR2 from the germline V gene are ENHRY and SYGVKD. The CDR3 is 14 amino acids. The V end lost 7 bases, the J end lost 7 bases, and 16 bases lay between the germline ends. In DNA form, the CDR3 reads TGTGCCATCATAGAAGGACAGCAGGGTGAAAAACTGTTTTTT. Encoded protein: CAIIEGQQGEKLFF.

This clonotype came up a few times. CDR3 region: CASSILLTGELFF. CDR3 DNA: TGTGCCAGTAGTATATTATTAACCGGGGAGCTGTTTTTT. The chain has TRBV19 and TRBJ2-2; D is uncertain. The CDR3 loop spans 13 amino acids. V lost 2 bases to trimming and J lost 5 bases, with 6 bases between them. Germline CDR1 LNHDA, CDR2 SQIVND (reference sequence).

The chain combines TRBV7-2 with TRBJ1-2, with a weak D call TRBD1 (6 bases). The CDR3 loop spans 14 amino acids. From germline, CDR1 is SGHTA and CDR2 FQGNSA. V was shortened by 5 bases and J by 0 bases, with 10 bases between the two germline ends. As DNA, the CDR3 is TGTGCCAGCAGCCGAACAGGGCCTAACTATGGCTACACCTTC. Protein product: CASSRTGPNYGYTF.

The CDR3 DNA sequence: TGTGCCAGTAGTATTTCTTTAGGACAGATCATTTTTGAGCAGTTCTTC. Amino acids: CASSISLGQIIFEQFF. The rearrangement links TRBV19 to TRBJ2-1; perhaps TRBD1 as D (6 bases). V was cut by 3 bases and J by 9 bases, with 21 bases left in between. Germline lookup yields CDR1 LNHDA and CDR2 SQIVND (reference sequence). The CDR3 loop spans 16 amino acids.

This clonotype was detected only a few times. Written as DNA, the CDR3 is TGTGCCTGGAGTGACGACCGGAATGGCTACACCTTC. Protein product: CAWSDDRNGYTF. This sequence joins TRBV30 and TRBJ1-2, with D unresolved. The V end lost 1 base, the J end lost 6 bases, and 9 bases lay between the germline ends. The CDR3 has 12 residues. The germline V gene has CDR1 GTSNPN and CDR2 SVGIG (reference sequence).

This chain links TRBV9 with TRBJ2-2; TRBD2 aligns across 11 bases. V lost 0 bases, J lost 4 bases, and 5 bases stayed unmatched. Germline lookup yields CDR1 SGDLS and CDR2 YYNGEE. The CDR3 length is 17 residues. The chain's CDR3 is CASSVGVAGGVTGELFF. CDR3 nucleotide sequence: TGTGCCAGCAGCGTAGGCGTAGCGGGAGGGGTCACCGGGGAGCTGTTTTTT.

CDR3 region: CASTRLYEQYF. In DNA, the CDR3 is TGTGCCAGCACCAGACTCTACGAGCAGTACTTC. The J gene is TRBJ2-7, the V gene TRBV28; D ambiguous. Germline-derived CDR1 and CDR2 are MDHEN and SYDVKM. The CDR3 covers 11 residues. The germline V and J ends were trimmed by 7 bases and 3 bases, with 7 bases remaining between them.

This chain links TRBV29-1 with TRBJ1-1; TRBD1 is a possible D gene (6 bases). This CDR3 spans 13 amino acids. CDR1 SQVTM and CDR2 ANQGSEA come from the germline V gene. Trimming left V 4 bases short and J 4 bases short, with 13 bases between. The CDR3 region is CSVVGRGTTEAFF. The CDR3, as DNA: TGCAGCGTTGTGGGCAGGGGTACCACTGAAGCTTTCTTT.

This clonotype was counted a few times. The chain recombines TRBV19 with TRBJ1-1, with TRBD1 identical over 8 bases. Germline CDR1 is LNHDA and CDR2 is SQIVND (reference sequence). The length of the CDR3 is 13 residues. V dropped 6 bases and J dropped 7; count of bases not matched to a gene: 7. CDR3 nucleotides: TGTGCCAGTAGGACTACAGGGGGGAGTGAAGCTTTCTTT. This translates into CASRTTGGSEAFF.

This chain uses TRBV7-2 with TRBJ2-3; D possibly corresponds to TRBD1 (5 bases). CDR1 and CDR2 (germline): SGHTA, FQGNSA. Between the trimmed V and J ends, which lost 2 bases and 9 bases, there was a span of 12 bases. CDR3 length equals 13 residues. Here the CDR3 DNA reads TGTGCCAGCAGCTTACACGACAGCAACACGCAGTATTTT. As protein: CASSLHDSNTQYF.

This clonotype occurred a few times. This rearrangement joins TRBV7-2 to TRBJ1-5; possible D gene TRBD1, 5 bases. Trimming cost V 0 bases and J 6 bases, with 18 bases left between them. The CDR3 has 17 amino acids. From germline, CDR1 is SGHTA and CDR2 FQGNSA. The CDR3 region is CASSLAAGGTTGQPQHF. DNA for the CDR3: TGTGCCAGCAGCTTAGCGGCGGGGGGGACCACGGGTCAGCCCCAGCATTTT.

This clonotype was seen once. The gene calls are TRBV29-1 and TRBJ2-7, with unresolved D. The CDR3 length is 13 residues. V lost 3 bases and J lost 4, with 13 bases in between. Germline V gene sequence: CDR1 SQVTM, CDR2 ANQGSEA. In nucleotides, the CDR3 is TGCAGCGTTGAGACCGGGTTGAGGTACGAGCAGTACTTC. Its protein is CSVETGLRYEQYF.

V usage is TRBV18 and J usage is TRBJ2-2, with D unclear. V was shortened by 1 base and J by 3 bases, with 3 bases between the two germline ends. Germline CDR1 reads KGHSH; CDR2 reads LQKENI. This CDR3 has 13 amino acids. The CDR3 region is CASSPQDTGELFF. In DNA form, the CDR3 reads TGTGCCAGCTCACCACAGGACACCGGGGAGCTGTTTTTT.

This chain connects TRBV10-3 to TRBJ2-2, with 8 bases lining up with TRBD1. Germline V lookup: CDR1 ENHRY, CDR2 SYGVKD. The CDR3 totals 11 residues. J was trimmed by 7 bases and V by 10 bases; bases with no gene match: 2. Here the CDR3 DNA reads TGTGCCACGACAGGGGTCGGGGAGCTGTTTTTT. It translates to CATTGVGELFF.

The DNA for the CDR3 is TGCAGTGCAGTACCGGGACTAGCGGAGGAGGGGTACATTCAGTACTTC. This codes for CSAVPGLAEEGYIQYF. The V gene is TRBV20-1, the J gene TRBJ2-4; 11 nucleotides line up with TRBD2. V trimming: 6 bases; J trimming: 8 bases; junction bases outside the gene matches: 15. Germline CDR1 reads DFQATT; CDR2 reads SNEGSKA (reference sequence). The CDR3 spans 16 residues.

The chain employs TRBV7-3 and TRBJ1-2, with D unclear. The germline V gene encodes CDR1 SGHTA and CDR2 FQGTGA. The ends were cut back, 7 bases at V and 3 bases at J, with 12 bases in the middle. The CDR3 consists of 13 residues. The CDR3 loop reads CASTLTTDYGYTF. The CDR3 DNA reads as TGTGCCAGCACCCTAACGACGGACTATGGCTACACCTTC.

V is TRBV28 and J is TRBJ1-2; 9 nucleotides align to TRBD1. CDR3 length: 14 amino acids. The V segment lost 3 bases and the J segment 4 bases; nucleotides outside the gene matches: 3. Per germline, CDR1 MDHEN and CDR2 SYDVKM. The CDR3 loop reads CASSFGQGFYGYTF. The CDR3 DNA follows: TGTGCCAGCAGTTTCGGACAGGGGTTCTATGGCTACACCTTC.

Only a few counts were recorded for this clonotype. This chain joins TRBV19 and TRBJ2-1; tentative D call: TRBD2 (5 bases). V shed 0 bases and J shed 5 bases, with 17 bases lying between them. CDR3 size: 17 residues. Germline assignment: CDR1 LNHDA and CDR2 SQIVND (reference sequence). CDR3 sequence reads: CASSIDRASSPHNEQFF. The CDR3 coding sequence is TGTGCCAGTAGTATAGATCGGGCTAGCTCCCCCCACAATGAGCAGTTCTTC.